The 14 T cell receptor beta chains presented below share a single source sample, sequenced in a study of cytomegalovirus exposure and HLA in healthy donors (dated by TCRdb to about 2017). Receptors were amplified or captured by the immunoSEQ multiplex PCR assay. The multiplex PCR relied on a mix of 60 forward primers for TCR Vbeta segments and 13 reverse primers for TCR Jbeta segments. This is the immuneACCESS table as TCRdb keeps it, with only in-frame sequences that have V and J called. A part of the clones is gone; compared with another copy, unresolved V genes explain less than half, and the rest is unexplained. Across this sample there are approximately 91,000 clones, with around 64% seen only once. The top ten clonotypes cover 2% to 2.5% of the sample. The sample was PBMCs. The receptors were sampled from a human donor in good health.

V usage is TRBV7-2 and J usage is TRBJ2-1, with unresolved D. The V and J ends lost 2 bases and 9 bases respectively, with 8 bases between them. CDR3 length equals 12 residues. Germline values: CDR1 SGHTA, CDR2 FQGNSA. The CDR3 here is CASSLSRSEQFF. DNA of the CDR3: TGTGCCAGCAGCTTATCCCGCAGTGAGCAGTTCTTC.

The rearrangement joins TRBV29-1 to TRBJ1-3; D might be TRBD1 (6 bases). V was pared by 4 bases and J by 3 bases, with 13 bases between. The germline CDR1 and CDR2 sequences are SQVTM and ANQGSEA. This CDR3 contains 14 residues. The CDR3 nucleotides are TGCAGCGTTGGTGGGGGCGAACGTGGAAACACCATATATTTT. This gives the protein CSVGGGERGNTIYF.

This clone was counted a few times. This rearrangement joins TRBV7-8 to TRBJ2-3; D is uncertain. The CDR3 has 14 residues. The germline V and J ends were trimmed by 3 bases and 2 bases, with 9 bases remaining between them. Per germline, CDR1 SGHVS and CDR2 FQNEAQ. The CDR3 region is CASSFTVLTDTQYF. As DNA, the CDR3 is TGTGCCAGCAGCTTTACGGTGCTCACAGATACGCAGTATTTT.

The rearrangement joins TRBV7-3 to TRBJ2-2; D is uncertain. This CDR3 has 16 amino acids. Germline values: CDR1 SGHTA, CDR2 FQGTGA. The V and J ends lost 2 bases and 1 base respectively, with 11 bases between them. CDR3 sequence reads: CASSLFTGGNTGELFF. The CDR3, as DNA: TGTGCCAGCAGCTTATTCACTGGCGGGAACACCGGGGAGCTGTTTTTT.

The DNA for the CDR3 is TGCGCCAGCAGCCTCCCGCAGGGCCGCTCCTACGAGCAGTACTTC. As protein: CASSLPQGRSYEQYF. V and J are TRBV5-1 and TRBJ2-5; possibly TRBD1 for D (5 bases). The DNA end is a closer match to TRBJ2-7, so the J assignment may be wrong. The CDR3 consists of 15 residues. Germline CDR1 reads SGHRS; CDR2 reads YFSETQ.

The V call is TRBV19, the J call TRBJ1-2, with D unresolved. The CDR3 loop spans 12 amino acids. Trimming removed 3 bases from V and 7 bases from J, with 9 bases in between. Germline assignment: CDR1 LNHDA and CDR2 SQIVND (reference sequence). Written as DNA, the CDR3 is TGTGCCAGTAGTATCGTCGGGAGTGGCTACACCTTC. It is translated as CASSIVGSGYTF.

The chain joins TRBV6-5 to TRBJ1-2; weak D call: TRBD1 (6 bases). Germline-derived CDR1 and CDR2 are MNHEY and SVGAGI. Trimming took off 6 bases at V and 2 bases at J, with 16 bases between the two ends. The CDR3 loop spans 15 amino acids. CDR3 amino acids: CASSRTRTVNYGYTF. CDR3 nucleotides: TGTGCCAGCAGCAGAACTAGGACAGTCAACTATGGCTACACCTTC.

This rearrangement joins TRBV5-4 to TRBJ2-5; 9 bases fit TRBD2. The CDR3 is 16 residues long. Germline loops: CDR1 SGHNT, CDR2 YYREEE (reference sequence). Trimming cost V 1 base and J 5 bases; bases outside gene matches: 9. Here the CDR3 reads CASSLRLGGGAETQYF. DNA for the CDR3: TGTGCCAGCAGCTTGCGCCTCGGCGGGGGGGCGGAGACCCAGTACTTC.

The rearrangement joins TRBV9 to TRBJ2-2; no reliable D call. This CDR3 has 15 amino acids. Germline-derived CDR1 and CDR2 are SGDLS and YYNGEE. The V end was cut by 1 base, the J end by 0 bases, with 7 bases between. CDR3 in DNA: TGTGCCAGCAGCGTAAGAGCTGCGAACACCGGGGAGCTGTTTTTT. Translation gives CASSVRAANTGELFF.

This clone was seen a few times. The chain is built from TRBV4-1 and TRBJ1-6, with D maybe TRBD1 (5 bases). Looked up from germline, CDR1 is MGHRA and CDR2 is YSYEKL. V was shortened by 0 bases and J by 14 bases, with 20 bases between the two germline ends. This CDR3 is built from 16 residues. CDR3 bases: TGCGCCAGCAGCCAAGATCGAGGGAGGGTTGGGGCCACCCTCCACTTT. This encodes CASSQDRGRVGATLHF.

The CDR3 spells CASSEPRKREYTEAFF. CDR3 nucleotide sequence: TGTGCCAGCAGTGAACCGCGTAAACGGGAATACACTGAAGCTTTCTTT. This chain joins TRBV6-1 and TRBJ1-1; no firm D call. V was cut by 2 bases and J by 3 bases, with 16 bases left in between. This CDR3 contains 16 residues. Germline V gene sequence: CDR1 MNHNS, CDR2 SASEGT.

This clone occurred a few times. The CDR3 loop is CASSLGQGVYNEQFF. CDR3 DNA: TGTGCCAGCAGCCTCGGACAGGGGGTATACAATGAGCAGTTCTTC. The V gene is TRBV9, the J gene TRBJ2-1; TRBD1 aligns across 10 bases. J gave up 4 bases and V 4 bases, and 5 bases lay outside the gene matches. This CDR3 comprises 15 residues. Germline lookup yields CDR1 SGDLS and CDR2 YYNGEE.

A single count supports this clone. This sequence joins TRBV5-6 and TRBJ2-7, with 10 bases fitting TRBD2. With 3 bases clipped from V and 7 bases from J, the junction kept 7 bases outside the gene matches. This CDR3 has 14 residues. CDR1 and CDR2 (germline): SGHDT, YYEEEE. For the CDR3, the DNA is TGTGCCAGCAGCTCACTAGCGGGGCCCGGAGAGCAGTACTTC. It encodes CASSSLAGPGEQYF.

This CDR3 is CASSLSTGITGELFF. CDR3 coding DNA: TGTGCCAGCAGCCTGTCCACAGGAATCACCGGGGAGCTGTTTTTT. The chain couples TRBV11-3 to TRBJ2-2; D might be TRBD1 (5 bases). Per germline, CDR1 SGHNT and CDR2 YENEEA. Trimming shortened V by 5 bases and J by 4 bases, and 14 bases separated the two germline ends. This CDR3 has 15 amino acids.